The text below deals with one T cell receptor beta chain. These data originate in a study of blood T cell repertoires in COVID-19. Generated by immunoSEQ multiplex PCR, the TCRdb table keeps only in-frame clones and is missing some. The data hold 95,000 to 150,000 clones, with 65% to 90% observed a single time. Trimming cost V 7 bases and J 1 base; bases outside gene matches: 3. CDR1 is MNHNY, CDR2 SVGAGI, per germline (reference sequence). The CDR3 runs to 13 residues. This receptor was taken from an elderly man with active or convalescent COVID-19. Sequenced: peripheral blood. The J gene is TRBJ1-2, the V gene TRBV6-6; 7 bases fit TRBD1. The CDR3 loop is CASIGTDNYGYTF. The DNA of the CDR3 is TGTGCCAGCATTGGGACAGATAACTATGGCTACACCTTC.